The entry below describes one T cell receptor beta chain. In the original processing: Estimation of nucleated cell counts relied on the amplification of reference gene primers. Profiled with immunoSEQ multiplex PCR; TCRdb holds only in-frame clones, not every one. The DNA was the basis for D and trimming; V, J and clone size are from that table. This table holds just over 250,000 clones, 91% found once. These data are taken from a study of blood T cell repertoires in COVID-19. Study information: Acute and convalescent COVID-19 samples came from the United States, Italy and Spain. The cDNA or gDNA used as material had been derived from T cells, B-cell-depleted T cells, or PBMCs.

The germline CDR1 and CDR2 sequences are SGHTA and FQGNSA. This CDR3 has 15 amino acids. The junction had 11 bases not matched to a gene; V was cut back by 1 base and J by 9 bases. Recruited during active infection, patients (from Seattle) were subsequently followed longitudinally. This TCR was sampled from a person aged 18-30 years with COVID-19, enrolled during active disease. Sample: peripheral blood. This rearrangement joins TRBV7-2 to TRBJ2-7, with 8 nucleotides matching TRBD1. The CDR3 here is CASSLVVGQGDRQYF. The CDR3 nucleotides are TGTGCCAGCAGCTTAGTGGTAGGACAGGGAGACCGGCAGTACTTC.